This TCR beta chain is drawn from a study of cytomegalovirus exposure and HLA in healthy donors. This clone occurred a few times. The CDR3 spans 15 residues. Germline CDR1 SGHNT, CDR2 YYREEE (reference sequence). V lost 4 bases to trimming and J lost 5 bases, with 19 bases between them. Assay: immunoSEQ multiplex PCR; the TCRdb copy retains only in-frame clones and omits some. Among 150,000 to 200,000 clones listed, more than 80% were seen once. This chain links TRBV5-4 with TRBJ2-7; a possible D gene is TRBD2 (5 bases). Sequences were obtained from PBMCs. This sequence was found in a man between 18 and 35 years old in good health and CMV-seropositive. The CDR3 sequence is CASSRGPRAGDEQYF. For the CDR3, the DNA is TGTGCCAGCAGCCGCGGGCCTAGGGCAGGCGACGAGCAGTACTTC.